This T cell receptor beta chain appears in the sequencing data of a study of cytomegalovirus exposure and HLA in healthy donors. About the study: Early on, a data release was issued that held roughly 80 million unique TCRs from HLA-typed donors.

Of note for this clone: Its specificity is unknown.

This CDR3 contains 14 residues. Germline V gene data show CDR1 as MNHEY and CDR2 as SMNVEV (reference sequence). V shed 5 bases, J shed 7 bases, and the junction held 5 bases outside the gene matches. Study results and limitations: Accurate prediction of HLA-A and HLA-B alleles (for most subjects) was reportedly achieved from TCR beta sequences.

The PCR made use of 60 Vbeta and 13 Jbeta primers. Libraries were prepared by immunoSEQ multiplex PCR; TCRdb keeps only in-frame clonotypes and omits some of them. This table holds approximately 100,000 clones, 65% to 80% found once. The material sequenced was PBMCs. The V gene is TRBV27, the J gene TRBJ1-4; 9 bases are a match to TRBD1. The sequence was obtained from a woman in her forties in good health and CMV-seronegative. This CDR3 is CASSKDRGGEKLFF. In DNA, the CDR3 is TGTGCCAGCAGTAAGGACAGGGGTGGTGAAAAACTGTTTTTT.